This T cell receptor beta chain derives from a study of blood T cell repertoires in COVID-19. Study overall: The United States, Italy and Spain provided the acute and convalescent COVID-19 samples. T cells, B-cell-depleted T cells, or PBMCs provided the cDNA or gDNA that served as material.

Per the germline V gene, CDR1 is ENHRY and CDR2 is SYGVKD. The V and J ends lost 11 bases and 6 bases, in that order; junction bases with no gene match: 8. This CDR3 contains 12 residues. The table came from immunoSEQ multiplex PCR; TCRdb's copy has only in-frame clones and leaves some out. The sample comprises over 300,000 clones, almost 85% of which are singletons, and around 6.9% rests with the top ten. The rearrangement uses TRBV10-3 and TRBJ1-2; 8 nucleotides align to TRBD1. The receptor was isolated from a human donor in a cohort sampled during active COVID-19. The sample taken for sequencing was peripheral blood. As DNA, the CDR3 is TGTGCCGTCCCTGGGACAGGCGATGGCTACACCTTC. It encodes CAVPGTGDGYTF.